The 19 T cell receptor beta chains reported below all come from one sample, sequenced in a study of T cell responses to AZD1222 COVID-19 vaccine. Here immunoSEQ multiplex PCR was the method, and the copy in TCRdb shows in-frame clones only, minus some. Here the sample spans more than 110,000 clones, almost 95% being singletons. The sequenced sample was peripheral blood, obtained 28 days after the second AZD1222 dose. The origin of the receptors is an adult who received the AZD1222 COVID-19 vaccine.

CDR3 sequence reads: CASSDRINGYTF. DNA for the CDR3: TGTGCCAGCAGTGACAGGATTAACGGCTACACCTTC. This sequence joins TRBV6-2 or TRBV6-3 and TRBJ1-2; D might be TRBD1 (6 bases). Germline CDR1 and CDR2: MNHEY and SVGEGT. Trimming cost V 5 bases and J 8 bases, with 12 bases left between them. This CDR3 has 12 residues.

This clone was seen just once. The chain is built from TRBV7-9 and TRBJ2-1; tentative D call: TRBD2 (6 bases). The CDR3 runs 18 residues. V lost 7 bases and J 0 bases, leaving 22 bases between the germline ends. CDR1 SEHNR and CDR2 FQNEAQ come from the germline V gene (reference sequence). The CDR3 DNA reads TGTGCCAGCATACACTCTATGGCGGGATCGAGCTCCTACAATGAGCAGTTCTTC. It encodes CASIHSMAGSSSYNEQFF. Complete variable domain (other parts from reference TRBV7-9 and TRBJ2-1): DTGVSQNPRHKITKRGQNVTFRCDPISEHNRLYWYRQTLGQGPEFLTYFQNEAQLEKSRLLSDRFSAERPKGSFSTLEIQRTEQGDSAMYLCASIHSMAGSSSYNEQFFGPGTRLTVL.

The V and J genes are TRBV27 and TRBJ2-7; D uncertain. CDR1 MNHEY and CDR2 SMNVEV come from the germline V gene (reference sequence). CDR3 size: 11 residues. Trimming removed 6 bases at V and 3 bases at J, with 6 bases between. Written as DNA, the CDR3 is TGTGCCAGCAGCTTCAACTACGAGCAGTACTTC. Residues: CASSFNYEQYF.

The CDR3, as DNA: TGTGCCAGCAGCGCGAGCAGGGACAATGAGCAGTTCTTC. It translates to CASSASRDNEQFF. The rearrangement links TRBV6-5 to TRBJ2-1, with D maybe TRBD1 (5 bases). The CDR3 runs 13 residues. The germline V and J ends were trimmed by 6 bases and 5 bases, with 11 bases remaining between them. Looked up from germline, CDR1 is MNHEY and CDR2 is SVGAGI.

The chain is built from TRBV28 and TRBJ2-5; D might be TRBD1 or TRBD2, each matching 5 bases. Looked up from germline, CDR1 is MDHEN and CDR2 is SYDVKM. V lost 5 bases, J lost 0 bases, and 16 bases lay in between. The CDR3 totals 16 residues. This CDR3 is CASSVLGLGDQETQYF. DNA for the CDR3: TGTGCCAGCAGTGTACTTGGCTTGGGGGACCAAGAGACCCAGTACTTC.

This chain uses TRBV28 with TRBJ1-1; TRBD1 is a possible D gene (5 bases). The CDR3 is made up of 14 amino acids. The germline V gene encodes CDR1 MDHEN and CDR2 SYDVKM. V gave up 3 bases and J gave up 4 bases, with 12 bases separating them. The CDR3, as DNA: TGTGCCAGCAGTTTGCAGGGAAGAGGCACTGAAGCTTTCTTT. Amino acids: CASSLQGRGTEAFF.

This clone has just one count. The genes are TRBV21-1 and TRBJ1-2; TRBD1, the table's D call, lacks a check against the DNA. TRBV21-1 is an annotated pseudogene. The CDR3 sequence is 14 residues long. DNA of the CDR3: TGTGCCAGCAGCAAAGTGGCAGGGGGATATGGCTACACCTTC. Protein: CASSKVAGGYGYTF.

The table lists this clone with a count of one. DNA of the CDR3: TGTGCCAGCAGCGCAGTAGGGATCGCTGAAGCTTTCTTT. This gives the protein CASSAVGIAEAFF. This sequence joins TRBV6-5 and TRBJ1-1; D unclear. From germline, CDR1 is MNHEY and CDR2 SVGAGI. CDR3 length: 13 residues. Trimming took off 6 bases at V and 6 bases at J, with 14 bases between the two ends.

The J gene is TRBJ1-2, the V gene TRBV5-5, with D possibly TRBD1 on 5 matching bases. V gave up 0 bases and J gave up 0 bases, with 9 bases separating them. Germline-derived CDR1 and CDR2 are SGHKS and YYEKEE (reference sequence). This CDR3 has 15 residues. CDR3 amino acids: CASSLAGQPNYGYTF. For the CDR3, the DNA is TGTGCCAGCAGCTTGGCCGGACAACCTAACTATGGCTACACCTTC. The full variable domain, its missing parts supplied by reference TRBV5-5 and TRBJ1-2, is DAGVTQSPTHLIKTRGQQVTLRCSPISGHKSVSWYQQVLGQGPQFIFQYYEKEERGRGNFPDRFSARQFPNYSSELNVNALLLGDSALYLCASSLAGQPNYGYTFGSGTRLTVV.

This chain connects TRBV28 to TRBJ2-1; no clear D gene. V was pared by 6 bases and J by 8 bases, with 8 bases between. CDR1 MDHEN and CDR2 SYDVKM come from the germline V gene. The CDR3 is made up of 11 amino acids. The CDR3 bases are TGTGCCAGCAGCCCAACTTATGAGCAGTTCTTC. Protein sequence: CASSPTYEQFF.

The rearrangement links TRBV6-1 to TRBJ2-1; weak D call: TRBD2 (6 bases). The CDR3 has 15 residues. The V and J ends lost 3 bases and 4 bases respectively, with 13 bases between them. Germline V gives CDR1 MNHNS, CDR2 SASEGT. Written as DNA, the CDR3 is TGTGCCAGCAGTGACCCGGGGGTATTGTACAATGAGCAGTTCTTC. Translated: CASSDPGVLYNEQFF.

J is TRBJ1-3 and V is TRBV2; D gene uncertain. V was trimmed by 7 bases and J by 2 bases, leaving 6 bases between them. The CDR3 runs to 12 residues. CDR1 is SNHLY, CDR2 FYNNEI, per germline. CDR3 bases: TGTGCCAGCAAGGGAGCTGGAAACACCATATATTTT. Its translation is CASKGAGNTIYF.

This chain uses TRBV10-3 with TRBJ2-5; no reliable D call. The CDR3 is 13 amino acids. The V end lost 10 bases, the J end lost 1 base, and 13 bases lay between the germline ends. Germline V lookup: CDR1 ENHRY, CDR2 SYGVKD. The CDR3 sequence is CATRSGSQETQYF. CDR3 sequence (DNA): TGTGCCACCCGTTCCGGGTCCCAAGAGACCCAGTACTTC.

In this sample, this clone turned up once. This sequence joins TRBV11-2 and TRBJ2-1; D possibly corresponds to TRBD2 (5 bases). V shed 4 bases and J shed 4 bases, with 20 bases lying between them. The CDR3 consists of 17 residues. CDR1 and CDR2 (germline): SGHAT, FQNNGV. Written as DNA, the CDR3 is TGTGCCAGCAGCTATACGGGATCTTCTTCCGGGTACAATGAGCAGTTCTTC. Translating gives CASSYTGSSSGYNEQFF.

Worth noting for this clone: The junction and the germline gene differ at one end; a read error may be behind it. The chain carries TRBV4-3 and TRBJ1-2; the D is unclear. The CDR3 runs 13 residues. Germline lookup yields CDR1 LGHNA and CDR2 YSLEER. The CDR3 DNA is TGCGCCAGCAGCCCCCTGCCCGATCGAGCGAAAGCCTTC. Amino acid sequence: CASSPLPDRAKAF.

This chain uses TRBV7-9 with TRBJ2-1; TRBD1 agrees at 10 bases. The CDR3 length is 15 residues. V lost 3 bases, J lost 8 bases, and 7 bases stayed unmatched. Looked up from germline, CDR1 is SEHNR and CDR2 is FQNEAQ (reference sequence). The CDR3 region has the DNA TGTGCCAGCAGCTTTCGCGACAGGGGGCTAGATGAGCAGTTCTTC. As protein: CASSFRDRGLDEQFF.

The rearrangement uses TRBV6-5 and TRBJ2-7; 7 positions match TRBD1. The ends lost 7 bases at V and 3 bases at J; junction bases unmatched: 12. Germline assignment: CDR1 MNHEY and CDR2 SVGAGI. This CDR3 is built from 15 residues. CDR3 region: CASMTGGAGGYEQYF. The CDR3 nucleotides read TGTGCCAGCATGACGGGTGGGGCAGGGGGCTACGAGCAGTACTTC.

The chain uses TRBV7-3 and TRBJ2-2; 9 bases map to TRBD1. CDR1 and CDR2 (germline): SGHTA, FQGTGA. The junction had 13 bases not matched to a gene; V was cut back by 6 bases and J by 5 bases. The CDR3 has 17 amino acids. Here the CDR3 DNA reads TGTGCCAGCAGTCCAAGCCTTGGGACAGGGCTGACCGGGGAGCTGTTTTTT. It translates to CASSPSLGTGLTGELFF.

This chain links TRBV19 with TRBJ2-1; 12 positions match TRBD2. Per germline, CDR1 LNHDA and CDR2 SQIVND (reference sequence). The CDR3 is 16 residues long. The V gene end was trimmed by 4 bases and the J gene end by 9 bases; junction bases not matched to a gene: 10. The CDR3 DNA reads TGTGCCAGTAGTACCAGACTAGCGGGAGTCTTAAGTGAGCAGTTCTTC. Protein product: CASSTRLAGVLSEQFF.